The 20 T cell receptor beta chains presented below share a single source sample, sequenced in a study of human T cells and chemical hapten exposure listed by TCRdb under 2021. The library was built by means of RACE. TCRdb names NextSeq 500 as the instrument used. TCRdb handled the public reads itself, with Q25 trimming in fastp and clone calling in MiXCR, and kept productive beta chains. Here each entry gathers all rows of one CDR3 protein and keeps the most common genes and DNA. In this sample the table shows about 80,000 distinct CDR3 sequences, roughly a tenth of which occur a single time. The ten largest clones take up about 2.3% of the sample. Reading the label with the study, this specimen's time point is: patch test 2, 6 weeks after DPC sensitization. The treatment or condition label of this sample denotes: therapeutic diphenylcyclopropenone sensitization with weekly scalp DPC. Sample: whole blood, taken in connection with sensitization to the hapten diphenylcyclopropenone (DPC). These receptors originate from a woman aged 25 to 45 with alopecia areata. Some clones in this sample may be carry-over from other donors' samples.

The chain employs TRBV10-2 and TRBJ1-5; D not resolved. CDR3 length equals 13 residues. V was clipped by 3 bases and J by 5 bases, with 8 bases between them. CDR1 and CDR2 (germline): WSHSY, SAAADI. CDR3 sequence (DNA): TGCGCCAGCAGTGAACGCGGTTATCAGCCCCAGCATTTT. Translating gives CASSERGYQPQHF.

In this sample, this clonotype turned up many times. This rearrangement joins TRBV12-5 to TRBJ1-5; D is unclear. The V gene's germline CDR1 is LGHNT and CDR2 FRNRAP. Trimming cost V 0 bases and J 9 bases, with 3 bases left between them. The CDR3 length is 11 residues. CDR3 amino acids: CASGLVGPQHF. CDR3 nucleotide sequence: TGTGCTAGTGGTTTGGTGGGGCCCCAGCATTTT.

This clonotype was picked up many times. J is TRBJ2-1 and V is TRBV2; D might be TRBD2 (5 bases). CDR1 and CDR2 (germline): SNHLY, FYNNEI. The CDR3 is made up of 12 amino acids. The germline V and J ends were trimmed by 5 bases and 15 bases, with 17 bases remaining between them. CDR3 in amino acids: CASSPADLRGFF. CDR3 nucleotides: TGTGCCAGCAGTCCCGCGGACCTCCGGGGGTTCTTC. Together with reference TRBV2 and TRBJ2-1, the CDR3 gives the full variable domain: EPEVTQTPSHQVTQMGQEVILRCVPISNHLYFYWYRQILGQKVEFLVSFYNNEISEKSEIFDDQFSVERPDGSNFTLKIRSTKLEDSAMYFCASSPADLRGFFGPGTRLTVL.

This clonotype was recorded at least ten times. The rearrangement joins TRBV20-1 to TRBJ2-5, with D hard to call. The CDR3 covers 14 residues. The ends were cut back, 0 bases at V and 5 bases at J, with 13 bases in the middle. Per the germline V gene, CDR1 is DFQATT and CDR2 is SNEGSKA (reference sequence). DNA of the CDR3: TGCAGTGCTAGAGATTGGAATAGCCCCGAGACCCAGTACTTC. Its translation: CSARDWNSPETQYF.

This rearrangement joins TRBV6-5 to TRBJ2-7; D call uncertain. Trimming left V 4 bases short and J 6 bases short, with 10 bases between. CDR3 size: 12 residues. Germline values: CDR1 MNHEY, CDR2 SVGAGI. The CDR3: CASSSPVGEQYF. The CDR3 DNA is TGTGCCAGCAGTTCCCCGGTTGGCGAGCAGTACTTC.

This clonotype was picked up many times. This chain links TRBV27 with TRBJ2-2; 11 positions agree with TRBD1. V shed 4 bases, J shed 5 bases, and the junction held 6 bases outside the gene matches. Germline V gene lookup returns CDR1 MNHEY and CDR2 SMNVEV (reference sequence). This CDR3 region has 16 residues. In nucleotides, the CDR3 is TGTGCCAGCAGTTCAGGACAGGGGGCGCGGACCGGGGAGCTGTTTTTT. This gives the protein CASSSGQGARTGELFF.

This clonotype was seen at least ten times. The chain joins TRBV6-6 to TRBJ1-3, with TRBD1 matching over 7 bases. Germline assignment: CDR1 MNHNY and CDR2 SVGAGI (reference sequence). There are 15 residues in the CDR3. V was clipped by 2 bases and J by 2 bases; unmatched bases: 3. The CDR3 sequence: CASSYRTGPGNTIYF. In DNA, the CDR3 is TGTGCCAGCAGTTACCGGACAGGTCCTGGAAACACCATATATTTT.

In regard to this clonotype: This may arise from a read error, as a much more abundant clone is one base away. The chain employs TRBV5-4 and TRBJ1-2, with D possibly matching TRBD1 (5 bases). CDR1 and CDR2 from the germline V gene are SGHNT and YYREEE (reference sequence). This CDR3 contains 14 residues. The CDR3 DNA is TGTGCCAGCCGCTTGGGGGTCACCGCTGGCGGCTACACCTTC. This sequence encodes CASRLGVTAGGYTF.

This clonotype was seen at least ten times. J is TRBJ2-1 and V is TRBV20-1; D is possibly TRBD2 (6 bases). The CDR3 spans 17 residues. With 1 base removed from V and 2 bases from J, the gap between germline ends came to 18 bases. Germline assignment: CDR1 DFQATT and CDR2 SNEGSKA (reference sequence). CDR3: CSARGLGSGLTYNEQFF. The CDR3 DNA reads as TGCAGTGCTAGAGGGTTGGGTAGCGGCCTCACCTACAATGAGCAGTTCTTC.

This clonotype was seen at least ten times. The chain has TRBV18 and TRBJ2-7; a weak D match, TRBD1 (5 bases). Per germline, CDR1 KGHSH and CDR2 LQKENI. CDR3 length: 14 residues. Trimming stripped 3 bases from V and 5 bases from J, with 14 bases between. CDR3 protein: CASSPSGPPNEQYF. The CDR3 DNA is TGTGCCAGCTCACCTTCAGGGCCCCCCAACGAGCAGTACTTC. Full variable domain (rest looked up from reference TRBV18 and TRBJ2-7): NAGVMQNPRHLVRRRGQEARLRCSPMKGHSHVYWYRQLPEEGLKFMVYLQKENIIDESGMPKERFSAEFPKEGPSILRIQQVVRGDSAAYFCASSPSGPPNEQYFGPGTRLTVT.

Many counts were recorded for this clonotype. The chain joins TRBV2 to TRBJ2-7; 10 nucleotides line up with TRBD2. CDR3 size: 16 residues. Germline assignment: CDR1 SNHLY and CDR2 FYNNEI. With 5 bases clipped from V and 0 bases from J, the junction kept 7 bases outside the gene matches. This chain's CDR3 is CASSQTGTSDSYEQYF. In nucleotides, the CDR3 is TGTGCCAGCAGTCAGACCGGGACTAGCGACTCCTACGAGCAGTACTTC. The full variable domain, with the rest looked up from reference TRBV2 and TRBJ2-7, is EPEVTQTPSHQVTQMGQEVILRCVPISNHLYFYWYRQILGQKVEFLVSFYNNEISEKSEIFDDQFSVERPDGSNFTLKIRSTKLEDSAMYFCASSQTGTSDSYEQYFGPGTRLTVT.

This clonotype was counted ten times or more. The chain employs TRBV5-4 and TRBJ1-6; D ambiguous. Trimming left V 1 base short and J 8 bases short, with 10 bases between. The CDR3 has 14 amino acids. Looked up from germline, CDR1 is SGHNT and CDR2 is YYREEE (reference sequence). The CDR3, as DNA: TGTGCCAGCAGCTTGCGTGGGATAGATTCACCCCTCCACTTT. Translating gives CASSLRGIDSPLHF. The variable domain in full, completed from reference TRBV5-4 and TRBJ1-6, reads ETGVTQSPTHLIKTRGQQVTLRCSSQSGHNTVSWYQQALGQGPQFIFQYYREEENGRGNFPPRFSGLQFPNYSSELNVNALELDDSALYLCASSLRGIDSPLHFGNGTRLTVT.

This clonotype was counted ten times or more. Written as DNA, the CDR3 is TGTGCCAGCAGCTTGCGACTAGCGTCGACAGATACGCAGTATTTT. It codes for CASSLRLASTDTQYF. The gene calls are TRBV5-4 and TRBJ2-3; 8 bases fit TRBD2. The CDR3 runs 15 residues. Germline-derived CDR1 and CDR2 are SGHNT and YYREEE (reference sequence). V shed 1 base, J shed 3 bases, and the junction held 4 bases outside the gene matches.

This clonotype was found a few times. V usage is TRBV10-3 and J usage is TRBJ1-2; 7 nucleotides align to TRBD1. With 6 bases clipped from V and 3 bases from J, the junction kept 4 bases outside the gene matches. There are 13 residues in the CDR3. Germline V gene data show CDR1 as ENHRY and CDR2 as SYGVKD. CDR3 nucleotide sequence: TGTGCCATCAGCGGACAGGTTGACTATGGCTACACCTTC. Encoded protein: CAISGQVDYGYTF.

There are a few counts of this clonotype. J is TRBJ1-2 and V is TRBV29-1, with D maybe TRBD1 (5 bases). CDR1 SQVTM and CDR2 ANQGSEA come from the germline V gene. The V and J ends lost 0 bases and 6 bases respectively, with 11 bases between them. The CDR3 is made up of 13 amino acids. For the CDR3, the DNA is TGCAGCGTTGAAGATCCAGGGAACCATGGCTACACCTTC. Translated: CSVEDPGNHGYTF.

On this clonotype: A much larger clone differs from this one at a single base, so this may be a read error. The chain links TRBV5-8 to TRBJ1-3; 7 bases match TRBD1. The germline CDR1 and CDR2 sequences are SGHTS and YDEGEE. The CDR3 contains 15 residues. The CDR3: CAGSSGTASGNTIYF. CDR3 DNA: TGTGCCGGCAGCTCCGGGACAGCATCTGGAAACACCATATATTTT.

This clonotype was seen at least ten times. The chain employs TRBV18 and TRBJ2-3; D unclear. CDR3 size: 13 residues. With 3 bases removed from V and 3 bases from J, the gap between germline ends came to 7 bases. CDR1 and CDR2 from the germline V gene are KGHSH and LQKENI. CDR3 DNA: TGTGCCAGCTCACCCCGCCAGACAGATACGCAGTATTTT. Translated, it gives CASSPRQTDTQYF. Full variable domain (missing parts from reference TRBV18 and TRBJ2-3): NAGVMQNPRHLVRRRGQEARLRCSPMKGHSHVYWYRQLPEEGLKFMVYLQKENIIDESGMPKERFSAEFPKEGPSILRIQQVVRGDSAAYFCASSPRQTDTQYFGPGTRLTVL.

This clonotype occurred a few times. This chain uses TRBV29-1 with TRBJ2-5, with 11 nucleotides matching TRBD2. Germline lookup yields CDR1 SQVTM and CDR2 ANQGSEA. This CDR3 contains 14 residues. The V segment lost 3 bases and the J segment 2 bases; nucleotides outside the gene matches: 2. The CDR3, as DNA: TGCAGCGTTGACGGGACTAGCGGACAAGAGACCCAGTACTTC. This translates into CSVDGTSGQETQYF. Full variable domain (rest looked up from reference TRBV29-1 and TRBJ2-5): SAVISQKPSRDICQRGTSLTIQCQVDSQVTMMFWYRQQPGQSLTLIATANQGSEATYESGFVIDKFPISRPNLTFSTLTVSNMSPEDSSIYLCSVDGTSGQETQYFGPGTRLLVL.

Ten or more counts support this clonotype. J is TRBJ2-5 and V is TRBV9; TRBD2 aligns across 12 bases. The CDR3 runs 16 residues. V was pared by 0 bases and J by 4 bases, with 4 bases of the junction left unmatched. The germline gives CDR1 SGDLS, CDR2 YYNGEE. CDR3 protein: CASSVGALAGGETQYF. In DNA form, the CDR3 reads TGTGCCAGCAGCGTAGGTGCACTAGCGGGAGGAGAGACCCAGTACTTC.

This chain connects TRBV28 to TRBJ1-4, with D unresolved. V dropped 1 base and J dropped 7 bases, with 7 bases sitting between them. CDR3 length equals 13 residues. Germline V CDR1 and CDR2: MDHEN, SYDVKM. The CDR3 sequence: CASSLYVGEKLFF. For the CDR3, the DNA is TGTGCCAGCAGTTTATACGTGGGTGAAAAACTGTTTTTT.